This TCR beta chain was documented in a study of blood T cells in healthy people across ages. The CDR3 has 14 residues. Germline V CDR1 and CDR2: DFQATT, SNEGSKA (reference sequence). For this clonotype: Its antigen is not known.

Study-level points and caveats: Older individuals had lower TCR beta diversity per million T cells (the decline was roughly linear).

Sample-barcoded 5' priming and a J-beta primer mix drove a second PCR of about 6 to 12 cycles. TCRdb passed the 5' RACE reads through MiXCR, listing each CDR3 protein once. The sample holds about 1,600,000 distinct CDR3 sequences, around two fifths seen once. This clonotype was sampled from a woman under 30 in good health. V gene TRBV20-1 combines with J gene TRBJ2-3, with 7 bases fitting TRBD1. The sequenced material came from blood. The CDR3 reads CRSRGGNLADTQYF. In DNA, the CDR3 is TGCAGGTCTAGAGGGGGCAATTTGGCAGATACGCAGTATTTT.